This T cell receptor (beta chain) was recorded in a study of a mutant IDH1 vaccine in newly diagnosed glioma (dated by TCRdb to the early 2020s). A note on the overall study: Patients received eight vaccinations in weeks 1, 3, 5, 7, 11, 15, 19 and 23, corresponding to visits V03 through V10. Before enrollment, most patients had been given radiochemotherapy with temozolomide as standard therapy, while the rest had received either radiotherapy alone or temozolomide alone. Longitudinal TCRB deep sequencing was performed for roughly 24 treated patients wherever samples were available for exploratory analyses. In the chemotherapy-containing groups, vaccination started alongside temozolomide cycles, whereas in patients who had radiotherapy alone it started 4-6 weeks after radiotherapy. Of the roughly 30 treated patients, 62.5% were male and about 40% were female, and a mean age of around 40 years was recorded. Peripheral blood samples were drawn at six visits, namely V03 (baseline), V05, V07, V10, V12 and V13. What the authors observed across the whole study: PBMC samples for TCRB deep sequencing were selected based on availability. No apparent relationship was observed between pseudoprogression and alterations in the top peripheral T cell clonotypes detected by TCRB sequencing. Vaccine-induced immune responses across multiple MHC alleles were detected in approximately 94% of patients. It was noted by the authors that analyses of patient blood samples could not be reproduced owing to sample limitations.

Via the germline V gene (reference sequence), CDR1 is LNHDA and CDR2 SQIVND. The V and J ends are trimmed by 5 bases and 4 bases, leaving 9 bases between them. From its cysteine to its phenylalanine, the CDR3 spans 13 amino acids. Just the 39-base CDR3 DNA is kept, in frame starting at base 1. To prepare the library, the immunoSEQ multiplex PCR assay was applied. The hsTCRB Kit was used according to the manufacturer's protocol to amplify rearranged TCR beta chain sequences. An Illumina MiSeq was used to sequence the TCRB libraries. The authors' pipeline ran thus. The proprietary platform of the kit vendor was used for demultiplexing, trimming and gene mapping. In its TCRdb copy, this immuneACCESS table keeps in-frame sequences only and misses some clones. Where compared with another copy, unresolved V genes explain less than half of these, and the others have no known cause. Clone size and V and J calls were adopted from that table, with D and trimming inferred from the DNA. This sample gives about 38,000 clones in total; around 81% of them show up just once. The top ten hold around 5% of the sample.

The sample's time point, from its label and the paper: week 23, last vaccination. A 20-mer mutant IDH1 peptide at 300 micrograms in Montanide made up each vaccine dose, which was injected subcutaneously together with topical imiquimod. Donors had newly diagnosed WHO grade 3 or 4 IDH1-mutant astrocytomas with loss of nuclear ATRX. The samples were drawn from NOA16, a multicentre, single-arm, open-label phase I trial in Germany that tested a mutant IDH1 peptide vaccine in humans for the first time. Genomic DNA for TCRB sequencing was isolated from EDTA blood with the DNeasy Blood and Tissue Kit. This clone was seen only once. Its target antigen remains unknown. No base-level quality is on record; no much larger clone is a single base apart.

The sample in question was PBMCs, obtained from a glioma patient whose treatment included an IDH1 peptide vaccine. This receptor was identified in a man between 40 and 49 years old with glioma. The chain uses TRBV19 and TRBJ1-3; the D gene is possibly TRBD1, with 5 bases matching. The DNA sequence follows: TGTGCCAGTAGTGAGGGGAGAGGAAACACCATATATTTT. Translated, it gives CASSEGRGNTIYF. The full variable domain, with segments outside the CDR3 supplied by the reference TRBV19 and TRBJ1-3 proteins, appears as DGGITQSPKYLFRKEGQNVTLSCEQNLNHDAMYWYRQDPGQGLRLIYYSQIVNDFQKGDIAEGYSVSREKKESFPLTVTSAQKNPTAFYLCASSEGRGNTIYFGEGSWLTVV.